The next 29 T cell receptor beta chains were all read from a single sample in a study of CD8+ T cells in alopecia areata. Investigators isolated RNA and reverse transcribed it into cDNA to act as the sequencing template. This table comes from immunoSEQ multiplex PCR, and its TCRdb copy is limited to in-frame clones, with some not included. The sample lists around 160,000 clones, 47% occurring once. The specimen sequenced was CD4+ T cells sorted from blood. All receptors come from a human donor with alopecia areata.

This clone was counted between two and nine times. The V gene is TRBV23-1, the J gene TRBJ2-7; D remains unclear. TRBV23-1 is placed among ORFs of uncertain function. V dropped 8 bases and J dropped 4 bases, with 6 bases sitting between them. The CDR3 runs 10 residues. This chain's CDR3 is CASDGYEQYF. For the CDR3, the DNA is TGCGCCAGCGACGGTTACGAGCAGTACTTC.

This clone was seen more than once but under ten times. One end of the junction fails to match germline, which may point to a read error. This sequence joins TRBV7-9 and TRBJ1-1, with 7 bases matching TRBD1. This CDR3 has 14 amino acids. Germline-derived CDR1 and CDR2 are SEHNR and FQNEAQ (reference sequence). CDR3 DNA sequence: TGTGCCAGCACCTTACAGGGGAAGGACACTGAAGCTTTCTTT. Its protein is CASTLQGKDTEAFF.

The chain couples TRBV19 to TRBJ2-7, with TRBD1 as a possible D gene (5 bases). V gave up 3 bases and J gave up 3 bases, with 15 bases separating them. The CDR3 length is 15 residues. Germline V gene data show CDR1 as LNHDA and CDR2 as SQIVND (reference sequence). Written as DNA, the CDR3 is TGTGCCAGTAGTATTGGCCAGGGCCGGCTCTACGAGCAGTACTTC. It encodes CASSIGQGRLYEQYF.

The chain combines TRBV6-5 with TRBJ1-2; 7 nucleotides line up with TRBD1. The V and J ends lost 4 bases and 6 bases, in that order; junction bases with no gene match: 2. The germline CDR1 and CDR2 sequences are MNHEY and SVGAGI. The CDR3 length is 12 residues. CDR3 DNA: TGTGCCAGCAGTTGGACAGGTGATGGCTACACCTTC. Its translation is CASSWTGDGYTF.

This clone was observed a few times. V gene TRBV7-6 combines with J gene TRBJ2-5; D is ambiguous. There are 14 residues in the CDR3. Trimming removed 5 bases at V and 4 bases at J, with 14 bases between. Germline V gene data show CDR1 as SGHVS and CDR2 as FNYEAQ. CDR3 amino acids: CASSPLVLGETQYF. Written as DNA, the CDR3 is TGTGCCAGCAGCCCCCTGGTTCTTGGAGAGACCCAGTACTTC.

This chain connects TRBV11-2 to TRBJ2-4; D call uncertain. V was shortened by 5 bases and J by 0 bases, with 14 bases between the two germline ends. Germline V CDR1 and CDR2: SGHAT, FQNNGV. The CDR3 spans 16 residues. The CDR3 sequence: CASSRVDRLAKNIQYF. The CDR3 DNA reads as TGTGCCAGCAGCCGAGTGGATCGGCTAGCCAAAAACATTCAGTACTTC.

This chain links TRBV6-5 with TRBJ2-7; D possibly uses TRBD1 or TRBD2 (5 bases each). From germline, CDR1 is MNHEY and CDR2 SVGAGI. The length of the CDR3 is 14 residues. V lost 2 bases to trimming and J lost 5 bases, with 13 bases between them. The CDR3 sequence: CASSYRDQVNEQYF. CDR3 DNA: TGTGCCAGCAGTTACCGGGACCAGGTCAACGAGCAGTACTTC.

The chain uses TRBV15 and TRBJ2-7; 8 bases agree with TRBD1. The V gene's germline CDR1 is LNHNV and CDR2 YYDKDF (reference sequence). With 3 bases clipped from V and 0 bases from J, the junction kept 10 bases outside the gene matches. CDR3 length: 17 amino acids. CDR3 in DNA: TGTGCCACCAGCAGTGGCGGGACAGGCAGCTTCTCCTACGAGCAGTACTTC. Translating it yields CATSSGGTGSFSYEQYF.

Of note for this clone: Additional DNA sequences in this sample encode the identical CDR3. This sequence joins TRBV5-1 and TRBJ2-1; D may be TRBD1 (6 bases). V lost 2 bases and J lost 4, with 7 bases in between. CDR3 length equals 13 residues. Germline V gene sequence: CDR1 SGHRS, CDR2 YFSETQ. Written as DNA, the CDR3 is TGCGCCAGCAGCTTAGACAGGTACAATGAGCAGTTCTTC. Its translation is CASSLDRYNEQFF.

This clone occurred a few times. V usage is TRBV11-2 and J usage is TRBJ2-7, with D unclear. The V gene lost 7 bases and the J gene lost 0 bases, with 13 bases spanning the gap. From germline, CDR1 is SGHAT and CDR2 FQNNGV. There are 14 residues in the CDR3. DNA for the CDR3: TGTGCCAGCACTCTTGGGGATAGCTCCTACGAGCAGTACTTC. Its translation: CASTLGDSSYEQYF.

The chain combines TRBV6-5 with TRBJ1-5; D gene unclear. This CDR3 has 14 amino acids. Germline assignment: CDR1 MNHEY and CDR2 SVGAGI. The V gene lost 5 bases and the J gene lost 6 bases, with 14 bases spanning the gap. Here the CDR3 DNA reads TGTGCCAGCAGTACCCGTGCGCGTCCTCAGCCCCAGCATTTT. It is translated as CASSTRARPQPQHF.

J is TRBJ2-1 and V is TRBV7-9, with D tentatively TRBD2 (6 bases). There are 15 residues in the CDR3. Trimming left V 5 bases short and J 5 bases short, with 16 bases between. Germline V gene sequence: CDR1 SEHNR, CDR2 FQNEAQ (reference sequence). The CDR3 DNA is TGTGCCAGCAGCATTACAGCGGGCCTGCACAATGAGCAGTTCTTC. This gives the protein CASSITAGLHNEQFF.

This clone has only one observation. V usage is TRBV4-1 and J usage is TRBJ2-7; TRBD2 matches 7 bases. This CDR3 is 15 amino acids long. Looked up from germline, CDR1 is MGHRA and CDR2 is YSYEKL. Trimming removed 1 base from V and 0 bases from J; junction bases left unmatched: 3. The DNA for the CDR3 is TGCGCCAGCAGCCAAGGCACTAGCGTCTCCTACGAGCAGTACTTC. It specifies CASSQGTSVSYEQYF.

The CDR3 region is CASSTGQTSGANVLTF. CDR3 nucleotides: TGTGCCAGCAGCACAGGCCAGACCTCTGGGGCCAACGTCCTGACTTTC. The rearrangement uses TRBV9 and TRBJ2-6, with D tentatively TRBD1 (5 bases). This CDR3 contains 16 residues. V was pared by 4 bases and J by 0 bases, with 11 bases between. In germline, CDR1 is SGDLS, CDR2 YYNGEE.

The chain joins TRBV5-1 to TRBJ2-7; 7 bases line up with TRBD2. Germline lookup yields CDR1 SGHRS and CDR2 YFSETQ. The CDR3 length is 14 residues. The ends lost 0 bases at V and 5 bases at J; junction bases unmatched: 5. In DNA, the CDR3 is TGCGCCAGCAGCTTGGGTAGCGGGTCGGACGAGCAGTACTTC. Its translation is CASSLGSGSDEQYF.

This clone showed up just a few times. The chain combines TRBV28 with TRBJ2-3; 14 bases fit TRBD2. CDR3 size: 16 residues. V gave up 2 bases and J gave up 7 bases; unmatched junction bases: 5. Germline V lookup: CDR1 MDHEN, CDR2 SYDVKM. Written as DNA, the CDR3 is TGTGCCAGCAGTTTACCGGGACTAGCGGGAGCACATACGCAGTATTTT. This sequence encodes CASSLPGLAGAHTQYF. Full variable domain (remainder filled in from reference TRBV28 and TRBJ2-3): DVKVTQSSRYLVKRTGEKVFLECVQDMDHENMFWYRQDPGLGLRLIYFSYDVKMKEKGDIPEGYSVSREKKERFSLILESASTNQTSMYLCASSLPGLAGAHTQYFGPGTRLTVL.

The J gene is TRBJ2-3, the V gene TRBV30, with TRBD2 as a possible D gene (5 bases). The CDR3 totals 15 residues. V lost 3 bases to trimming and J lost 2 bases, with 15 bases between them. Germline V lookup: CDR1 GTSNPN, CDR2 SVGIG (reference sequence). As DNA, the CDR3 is TGTGCCTGGAGCAACGGGGTTCGGACCACAGATACGCAGTATTTT. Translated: CAWSNGVRTTDTQYF.

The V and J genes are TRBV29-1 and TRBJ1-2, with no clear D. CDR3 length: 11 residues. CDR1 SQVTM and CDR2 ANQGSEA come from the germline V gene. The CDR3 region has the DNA TGCACCACCCGGGCCGCGCCTGGCTACACCTTC. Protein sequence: CTTRAAPGYTF.

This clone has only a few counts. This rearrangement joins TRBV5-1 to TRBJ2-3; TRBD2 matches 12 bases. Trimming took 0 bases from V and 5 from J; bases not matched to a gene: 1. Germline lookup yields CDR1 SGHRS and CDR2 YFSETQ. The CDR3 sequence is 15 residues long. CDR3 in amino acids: CASSLGTSGIDTQYF. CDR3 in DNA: TGCGCCAGCAGCTTGGGGACTAGCGGGATAGATACGCAGTATTTT.

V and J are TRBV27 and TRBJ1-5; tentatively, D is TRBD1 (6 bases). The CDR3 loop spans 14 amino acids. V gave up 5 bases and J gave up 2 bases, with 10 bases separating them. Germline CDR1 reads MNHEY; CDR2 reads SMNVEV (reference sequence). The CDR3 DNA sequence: TGTGCCAGCAGTCCCCGACAGGGCAATCAGCCCCAGCATTTT. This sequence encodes CASSPRQGNQPQHF.

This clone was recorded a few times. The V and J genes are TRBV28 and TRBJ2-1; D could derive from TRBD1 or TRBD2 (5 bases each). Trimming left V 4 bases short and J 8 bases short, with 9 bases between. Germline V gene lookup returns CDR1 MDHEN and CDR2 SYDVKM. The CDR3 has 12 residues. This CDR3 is CASSSGLDEQFF. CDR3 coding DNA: TGTGCCAGCAGTTCGGGGCTGGATGAGCAGTTCTTC.

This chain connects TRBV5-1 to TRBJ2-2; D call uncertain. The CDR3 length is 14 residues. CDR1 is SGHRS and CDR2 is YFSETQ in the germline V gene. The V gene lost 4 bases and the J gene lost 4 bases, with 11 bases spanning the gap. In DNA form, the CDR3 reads TGCGCCAGCAGCCCCCCAATTAGCACCGGGGAGCTGTTTTTT. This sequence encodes CASSPPISTGELFF.

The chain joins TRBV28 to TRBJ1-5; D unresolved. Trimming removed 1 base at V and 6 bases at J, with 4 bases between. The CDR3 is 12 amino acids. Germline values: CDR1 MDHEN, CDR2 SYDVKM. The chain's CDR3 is CASSLSFQPQHF. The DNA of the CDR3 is TGTGCCAGCAGTTTATCGTTTCAGCCCCAGCATTTT.

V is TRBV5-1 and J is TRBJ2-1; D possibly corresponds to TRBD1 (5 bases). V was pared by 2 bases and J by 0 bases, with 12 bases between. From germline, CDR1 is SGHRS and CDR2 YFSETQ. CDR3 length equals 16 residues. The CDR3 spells CASSFWGQSSYNEQFF. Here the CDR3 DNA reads TGCGCCAGCAGCTTCTGGGGCCAGAGCTCCTACAATGAGCAGTTCTTC.

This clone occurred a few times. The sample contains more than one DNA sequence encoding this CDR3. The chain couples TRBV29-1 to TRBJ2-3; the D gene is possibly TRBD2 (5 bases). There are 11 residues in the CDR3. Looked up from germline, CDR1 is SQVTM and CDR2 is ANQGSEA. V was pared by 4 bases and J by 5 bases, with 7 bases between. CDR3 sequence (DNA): TGCAGCGTTGGCGCGGGAGATACGCAGTATTTT. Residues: CSVGAGDTQYF.

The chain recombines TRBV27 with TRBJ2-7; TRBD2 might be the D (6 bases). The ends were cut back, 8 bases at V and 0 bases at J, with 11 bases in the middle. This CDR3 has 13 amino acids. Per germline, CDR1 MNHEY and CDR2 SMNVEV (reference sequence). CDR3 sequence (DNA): TGTGCCAGCCGTCACGGGGGCTCCTACGAGCAGTACTTC. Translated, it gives CASRHGGSYEQYF.

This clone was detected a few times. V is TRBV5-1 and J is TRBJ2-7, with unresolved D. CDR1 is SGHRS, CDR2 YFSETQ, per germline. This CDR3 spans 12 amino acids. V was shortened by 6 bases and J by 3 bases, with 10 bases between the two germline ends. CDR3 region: CASTYSIYEQYF. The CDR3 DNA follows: TGCGCCAGCACATATTCGATCTACGAGCAGTACTTC.

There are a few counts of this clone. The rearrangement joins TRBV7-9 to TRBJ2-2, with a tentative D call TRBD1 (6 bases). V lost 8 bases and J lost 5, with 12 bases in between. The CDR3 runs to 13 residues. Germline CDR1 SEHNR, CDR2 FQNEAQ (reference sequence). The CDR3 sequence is CASGRGGTGELFF. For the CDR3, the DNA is TGTGCCAGCGGCAGGGGTGGTACCGGGGAGCTGTTTTTT.

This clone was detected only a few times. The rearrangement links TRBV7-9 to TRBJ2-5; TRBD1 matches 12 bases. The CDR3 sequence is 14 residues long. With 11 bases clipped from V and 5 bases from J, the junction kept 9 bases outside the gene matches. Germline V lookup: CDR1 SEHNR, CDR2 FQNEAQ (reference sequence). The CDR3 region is CAGSGTGGKETQYF. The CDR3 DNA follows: TGTGCCGGCTCCGGGACAGGGGGCAAGGAGACCCAGTACTTC.